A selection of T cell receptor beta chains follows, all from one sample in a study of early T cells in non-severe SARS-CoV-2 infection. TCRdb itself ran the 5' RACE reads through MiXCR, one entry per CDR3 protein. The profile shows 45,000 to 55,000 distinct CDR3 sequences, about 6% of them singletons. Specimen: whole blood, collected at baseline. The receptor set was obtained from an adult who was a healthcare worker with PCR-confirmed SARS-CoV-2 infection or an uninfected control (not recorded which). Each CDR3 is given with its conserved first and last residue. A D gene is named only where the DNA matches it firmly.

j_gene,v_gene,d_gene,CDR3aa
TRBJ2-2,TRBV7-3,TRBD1,CANRGSAGELFF
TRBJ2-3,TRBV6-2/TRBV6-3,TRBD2,CASSFLAGGSDTQYF
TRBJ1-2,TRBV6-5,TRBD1,CASSRGQGYGYTF
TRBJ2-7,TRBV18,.,CASSPGIYEQYF
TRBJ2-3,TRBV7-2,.,CASSQAGFGTDTQYF
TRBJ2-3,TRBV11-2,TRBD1,CASSLHSGTGLVDTQYF
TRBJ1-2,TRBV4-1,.,CASSQAGAGSYGYTF
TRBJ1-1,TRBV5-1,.,CASSLDTKGTEAFF
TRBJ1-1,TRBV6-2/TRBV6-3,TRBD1,CASSQDRGAFF
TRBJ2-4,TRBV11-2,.,CASSFYKAPTVKNIQYF
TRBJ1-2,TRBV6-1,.,CASSDGRSYGYTF
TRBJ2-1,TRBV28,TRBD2,CASIRSGGNEQFF
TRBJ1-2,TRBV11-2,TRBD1,CASSQPTGGGNYGYTF
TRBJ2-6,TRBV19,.,CASRWGSGANVLTF
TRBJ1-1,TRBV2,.,CASKEKPWSTEAFF
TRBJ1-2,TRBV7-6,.,CASSLGGSNYGYTF
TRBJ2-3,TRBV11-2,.,CASSFGGRTSTDTQYF
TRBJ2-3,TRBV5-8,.,CASSSRQPSTDTQYF
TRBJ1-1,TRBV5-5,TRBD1,CASSPQGAMNTEAFF
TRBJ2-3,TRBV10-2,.,CASSESEYGIPDTQYF
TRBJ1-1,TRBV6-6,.,CASSYKAGRNTEAFF
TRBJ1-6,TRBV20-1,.,CSAPPDAYSPLHF
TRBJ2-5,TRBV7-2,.,CASSPSYGETQYF
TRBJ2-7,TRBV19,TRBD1,CASTPGDSRGYEQYF
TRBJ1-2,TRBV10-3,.,CAISESTGTAYGYTF